This entry concerns a single T cell receptor (beta chain). What it recognizes is unknown. The V end lost 5 bases, the J end lost 3 bases, and 13 bases lay between the germline ends. Germline V CDR1 and CDR2: SNHLY, FYNNEI. The CDR3 is 14 residues long. Both 60 Vbeta primers and 13 Jbeta primers went into the PCR. The assay was immunoSEQ multiplex PCR, and TCRdb's table has in-frame clones only and misses some. The data show 150,000 or so clones, approximately 80% seen once. This record belongs to a study of cytomegalovirus exposure and HLA in healthy donors. Regarding the study as a whole: Analyses of presence/absence relied on an assumption of roughly uniform sequencing depth across donors.

The chain is built from TRBV2 and TRBJ1-1; TRBD1 might be the D (6 bases). The source is a woman aged 25 to 45 in good health and CMV-seronegative. Sequencing was done on a sample of PBMCs. CDR3 in amino acids: CASSSPGGYTEAFF. CDR3 bases: TGTGCCAGCAGTAGCCCGGGGGGCTACACTGAAGCTTTCTTT. The variable domain in full, with the rest retrieved from reference TRBV2 and TRBJ1-1, is EPEVTQTPSHQVTQMGQEVILRCVPISNHLYFYWYRQILGQKVEFLVSFYNNEISEKSEIFDDQFSVERPDGSNFTLKIRSTKLEDSAMYFCASSSPGGYTEAFFGQGTRLTVV.